This is a list of T cell receptor beta chains from one sample in a study of shared clonotypes between healthy human individuals. Sequencing was performed with immunoSEQ multiplex PCR; in TCRdb, only in-frame clones are kept and a portion is missing. The repertoire holds some 300,000 clones, with about 73% as singletons. The sample was memory CD4+ T cells sorted from blood. Receptors were obtained from a man between 25 and 39 years old in good health. Both conserved end residues are part of each CDR3. Each record gives: J gene, clone size, D gene, V gene, CDR3 protein, CDR3 DNA. D genes are given only for firm matches. A row's size may be missing; if present it is once, few, many or a size class.

TRBJ1-1,-,TRBD1,TRBV10-1,CASSESRGLGTEAFF,TGCGCCAGCAGTGAGTCTAGGGGGCTCGGGACTGAAGCTTTCTTT
TRBJ2-7,-,-,TRBV7-2,CASSPGTWGPYEQYF,TGTGCCAGCAGCCCCGGGACCTGGGGCCCCTACGAGCAGTACTTC
TRBJ2-3,-,-,TRBV7-6,CASSFSQGRTDTQYF,TGTGCCAGCAGCTTTTCCCAGGGCCGTACAGATACGCAGTATTTT
TRBJ2-7,few,TRBD2,TRBV27,CASSGGLGPTKQYF,TGTGCCAGCAGTGGGGGACTAGGACCTACGAAGCAGTACTTC
TRBJ2-7,-,TRBD2,TRBV7-2,CASSLVGLSYEQYF,TGTGCCAGCAGCTTAGTGGGACTATCTTACGAGCAGTACTTC
TRBJ2-7,-,-,TRBV7-3,CASSWYSSYEQYF,TGTGCCAGCAGCTGGTACAGCTCCTACGAGCAGTACTTC
TRBJ2-1,-,TRBD2,TRBV11-2,CASSLGTSGRAMFF,TGTGCCAGCAGCTTAGGGACTAGCGGGAGGGCCATGTTCTTC
TRBJ2-7,-,TRBD1,TRBV2,CASTLGTASEQYF,TGTGCCAGCACATTAGGGACAGCTAGCGAGCAGTACTTC
TRBJ2-6,-,-,TRBV5-1,CASSFNVKSGANVLTF,TGCGCCAGCAGCTTTAACGTTAAATCTGGGGCCAACGTCCTGACTTTC
TRBJ2-3,once,-,TRBV18,CASSPRQGGSDTQYF,TGTGCCAGCTCACCACGCCAGGGTGGGTCAGATACGCAGTATTTT
TRBJ1-5,-,-,TRBV30,CAWRGPGTNQPQHF,TGTGCCTGGAGGGGGCCGGGAACCAATCAGCCCCAGCATTTT
TRBJ1-3,-,-,TRBV10-2,CASSEVRVSSGNTIYF,TGCGCCAGCAGTGAGGTCAGGGTTTCCTCTGGAAACACCATATATTTT
TRBJ2-3,few,-,TRBV6-4,CASSLDYTTDTQYF,TGTGCCAGCAGTTTGGACTACACCACAGATACGCAGTATTTT
TRBJ2-3,-,TRBD2,TRBV10-3,CATLAGGGAATQYF,TGTGCCACCCTAGCGGGAGGCGGGGCGGCTACGCAGTATTTT
TRBJ2-5,-,-,TRBV10-2,CASREDRKTQYF,TGCGCCAGCAGAGAGGACCGGAAGACCCAGTACTTC
TRBJ1-3,-,-,TRBV30,CAWSLVGGIGNTIYF,TGTGCCTGGAGTTTAGTGGGGGGGATTGGAAACACCATATATTTT
TRBJ2-7,-,-,TRBV28,CASSGTRSYEQYF,TGTGCCAGCAGCGGGACTCGCTCCTACGAGCAGTACTTC
TRBJ1-5,-,TRBD1,TRBV2,CASRRTGGASNQPQHF,TGTGCCAGCAGACGGACAGGGGGCGCGAGCAATCAGCCCCAGCATTTT
TRBJ1-3,-,-,TRBV27,CASKDITSGNTIYF,TGTGCCAGCAAAGACATAACGTCTGGAAACACCATATATTTT
TRBJ2-1,-,-,TRBV7-2,CASSLAGKKNEQFF,TGTGCCAGCAGCTTAGCCGGAAAGAAGAATGAGCAGTTCTTC
TRBJ1-2,-,-,TRBV29-1,CSVLRGNYGYTF,TGCAGCGTGCTCAGGGGCAACTATGGCTACACCTTC
TRBJ1-4,-,TRBD1,TRBV28,CASSLALLSQGAEKLFF,TGTGCCAGCAGTTTAGCCCTCCTCTCACAGGGGGCTGAAAAACTGTTTTTT
TRBJ1-2,-,-,TRBV15,CATSRGSENYGYTF,TGTGCCACCAGCAGAGGATCGGAGAACTATGGCTACACCTTC
TRBJ2-2,many,-,TRBV11-2,CASSFLGRTKTNTGELFF,TGTGCCAGCAGCTTTCTAGGCAGAACAAAAACGAACACCGGGGAGCTGTTTTTT
TRBJ2-2,few,-,TRBV1,CTSSQASSGREAGELFF,TGCACCAGCAGCCAAGCGTCTAGCGGGAGGGAGGCCGGGGAGCTGTTTTTT
TRBJ1-6,once,TRBD1,TRBV29-1,CSVKGQGDSPLHF,TGCAGCGTTAAAGGACAGGGGGATTCACCCCTCCACTTT
TRBJ2-6,-,-,TRBV4-2,CASSKEAFRLSGANVLTF,TGTGCCAGCAGCAAAGAGGCCTTTAGATTGTCTGGGGCCAACGTCCTGACTTTC
TRBJ2-1,-,-,TRBV6-6,CASSYSSNDYNEQFF,TGTGCCAGCAGTTACTCTTCAAACGACTACAATGAGCAGTTCTTC
TRBJ2-7,-,-,TRBV7-2,CASSQSGPSSYEQYF,TGTGCCAGCAGCCAGAGCGGGCCCAGCTCCTACGAGCAGTACTTC
TRBJ2-2,-,TRBD2,TRBV11-2,CASSFGIAGGLTGELFF,TGTGCCAGCAGCTTTGGAATAGCGGGAGGTTTAACCGGGGAGCTGTTTTTT
TRBJ1-4,-,-,TRBV5-6,CASSRRGELNEKLFF,TGTGCCAGCAGCCGACGTGGAGAACTTAATGAAAAACTGTTTTTT
TRBJ2-5,-,-,TRBV27,CASSILYQETQYF,TGTGCCAGCAGTATCCTGTACCAAGAGACCCAGTACTTC
TRBJ1-2,-,-,TRBV28,CASSLEVYGYTF,TGTGCCAGCAGTCTCGAGGTCTATGGCTACACCTTC
TRBJ1-1,-,-,TRBV2,CASSGAGLEAFF,TGTGCCAGCAGTGGGGCAGGACTTGAAGCTTTCTTT
TRBJ2-5,once,-,TRBV18,CASSPRGKETQYF,TGTGCCAGCTCACCACGTGGAAAAGAGACCCAGTACTTC
TRBJ2-7,-,TRBD2,TRBV15,CATSRGLAGTYEQYF,TGTGCCACCAGCAGAGGGCTAGCGGGTACCTACGAGCAGTACTTC
TRBJ2-7,-,-,TRBV6-5,CASSYSLGGYEQYF,TGTGCCAGCAGTTACTCGCTGGGGGGCTACGAGCAGTACTTC
TRBJ2-7,many,-,TRBV18,CASSPLGIPRKDVYEQYF,TGTGCCAGCTCACCATTGGGGATCCCCCGGAAGGATGTTTACGAGCAGTACTTC
TRBJ2-7,-,-,TRBV7-2,CASTPGGYFYEQYF,TGTGCCAGCACCCCTGGGGGATACTTCTACGAGCAGTACTTC
TRBJ1-4,-,-,TRBV6-1,CASRSTNEKLFF,TGTGCCAGTAGAAGTACTAATGAAAAACTGTTTTTT
TRBJ2-2,-,-,TRBV14,CASSQEGRGELFF,TGTGCCAGCAGCCAAGAAGGGAGGGGGGAGCTGTTTTTT
TRBJ2-3,few,-,TRBV5-1,CASSLGPGRGSDTQYF,TGCGCCAGCAGCTTGGGGCCCGGGAGAGGGTCCGATACGCAGTATTTT
TRBJ2-2,-,-,TRBV18,CASSPPGASGELFF,TGTGCCAGCTCACCCCCCGGAGCCTCCGGGGAGCTGTTTTTT
TRBJ2-7,few,-,TRBV5-1,CASSFMQGHEQYF,TGCGCCAGCAGCTTCATGCAGGGTCACGAGCAGTACTTC
TRBJ2-5,-,-,TRBV30,CAWSVLHGSGETQYF,TGTGCCTGGAGTGTATTACACGGGTCCGGGGAGACCCAGTACTTC
TRBJ2-3,-,-,TRBV6-1,CASSETFADTQYF,TGTGCCAGCAGTGAAACATTTGCAGATACGCAGTATTTT
TRBJ1-1,-,-,TRBV27,CASSSWGGTEAFF,TGTGCCAGCAGTTCCTGGGGCGGCACTGAAGCTTTCTTT
TRBJ1-2,once,TRBD1,TRBV6-5,CASSLRQGRGGYTF,TGTGCCAGCAGTCTTCGACAGGGACGGGGCGGCTACACCTTC
TRBJ2-5,-,TRBD1,TRBV10-3,CAISRDRGLETQYF,TGTGCCATCAGCAGGGACAGGGGCTTGGAGACCCAGTACTTC
TRBJ2-7,-,-,TRBV9,CASSPEGIPSYEQYF,TGTGCCAGCAGCCCAGAGGGTATCCCATCCTACGAGCAGTACTTC
TRBJ1-1,-,TRBD1,TRBV18,CASTGQANTEAFF,TGTGCCAGCACCGGACAGGCGAACACTGAAGCTTTCTTT
TRBJ2-2,-,TRBD2,TRBV7-2,CASSLVGGRAKFGELFF,TGTGCCAGCAGCTTAGTAGGCGGGAGGGCCAAATTTGGGGAGCTGTTTTTT
TRBJ1-3,-,-,TRBV28,CASQTPAGHSGNTIYF,TGTGCCAGTCAAACCCCCGCAGGCCACTCTGGAAACACCATATATTTT
TRBJ2-7,once,-,TRBV9,CASSPEGYEQYF,TGTGCCAGCAGCCCGGAGGGCTACGAGCAGTACTTC
TRBJ2-5,-,-,TRBV4-3,CASSQDRARTLETQYF,TGCGCCAGCAGCCAAGATCGGGCTAGGACCCTGGAGACCCAGTACTTC
TRBJ1-2,-,-,TRBV5-5,CASSLLIRFSGDGYTF,TGTGCCAGCAGCTTGTTGATCAGGTTCTCGGGTGATGGCTACACCTTC
TRBJ2-3,-,-,TRBV10-3,CAISAETSTDTQYF,TGTGCCATCAGTGCTGAGACTAGCACAGATACGCAGTATTTT
TRBJ2-7,-,-,TRBV5-1,CASSLGTAVYEQYF,TGCGCCAGCAGCTTGGGGACGGCAGTCTACGAGCAGTACTTC
TRBJ2-7,-,TRBD1,TRBV10-3,CAISEITGGSYEQYF,TGTGCCATCAGTGAGATCACAGGGGGGTCCTACGAGCAGTACTTC